The entry below describes one TCR beta chain. The data derive from a study of CD8 T cells in Susac syndrome. The CDR3 runs 13 residues. Germline values: CDR1 ENHRY, CDR2 SYGVKD. V was cut by 10 bases and J by 0 bases, with 13 bases left in between. Random-hexamer reverse transcription was applied to about 0.45 to 1 ug RNA. Across 54 Vbeta and 13 Jbeta, immunoSEQ multiplex PCR amplified TCR beta CDR3. TCRdb itself ran the immunoSEQ multiplex PCR reads through MiXCR, one entry per CDR3 protein. The table includes 330,000 or so distinct CDR3 sequences, over 75% detected once. This TCR derives from a human donor with multiple sclerosis. The V and J genes are TRBV10-3 and TRBJ2-7; weak D call: TRBD2 (6 bases). Sequencing was carried out using CD8+ T cells from PBMCs. CDR3 in DNA: TGTGCCACCAGAGCGGGTTACTCCTACGAGCAGTACTTC. Translating gives CATRAGYSYEQYF.